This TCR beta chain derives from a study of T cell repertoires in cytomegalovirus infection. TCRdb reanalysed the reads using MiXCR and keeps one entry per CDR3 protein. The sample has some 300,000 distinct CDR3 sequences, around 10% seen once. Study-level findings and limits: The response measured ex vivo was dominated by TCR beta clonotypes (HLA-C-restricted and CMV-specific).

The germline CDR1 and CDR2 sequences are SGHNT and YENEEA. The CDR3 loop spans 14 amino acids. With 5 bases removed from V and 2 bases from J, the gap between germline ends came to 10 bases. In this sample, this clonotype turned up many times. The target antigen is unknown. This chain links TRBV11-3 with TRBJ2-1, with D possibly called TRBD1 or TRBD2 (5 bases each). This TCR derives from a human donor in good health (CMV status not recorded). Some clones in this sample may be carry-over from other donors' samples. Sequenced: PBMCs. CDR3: CASSKGPTYNEQFF. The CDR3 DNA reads TGTGCCAGCAGCAAGGGACCTACCTACAATGAGCAGTTCTTC.